This T cell receptor (beta chain) was recorded in a study of blood T cells in healthy people across ages. Each donor had approximately 10 milliliters of peripheral blood drawn. This clonotype was picked up a small number of times. A second 7 to 11 cycle PCR used barcoded and J-beta primers. TCRdb re-analysed the 5' RACE reads in MiXCR, keeping a single row per CDR3 protein. The data contain roughly 1 million distinct CDR3 sequences, approximately 25% of them singletons. The data also belong to a second study, concerning T cells of mothers and their children.

The sequenced sample was blood. The sequence was obtained from a girl aged 2-10 years in good health.

The CDR3 here is CASSERHLKREKLFF. CDR3 sequence (DNA): TGCGCCAGCAGCGAACGACACCTCAAGAGGGAAAAACTGTTTTTT. J is TRBJ1-4 and V is TRBV4-1; D ambiguous. V was clipped by 5 bases and J by 8 bases, with 18 bases between them. Germline CDR1 and CDR2: MGHRA and YSYEKL. This CDR3 spans 15 amino acids.